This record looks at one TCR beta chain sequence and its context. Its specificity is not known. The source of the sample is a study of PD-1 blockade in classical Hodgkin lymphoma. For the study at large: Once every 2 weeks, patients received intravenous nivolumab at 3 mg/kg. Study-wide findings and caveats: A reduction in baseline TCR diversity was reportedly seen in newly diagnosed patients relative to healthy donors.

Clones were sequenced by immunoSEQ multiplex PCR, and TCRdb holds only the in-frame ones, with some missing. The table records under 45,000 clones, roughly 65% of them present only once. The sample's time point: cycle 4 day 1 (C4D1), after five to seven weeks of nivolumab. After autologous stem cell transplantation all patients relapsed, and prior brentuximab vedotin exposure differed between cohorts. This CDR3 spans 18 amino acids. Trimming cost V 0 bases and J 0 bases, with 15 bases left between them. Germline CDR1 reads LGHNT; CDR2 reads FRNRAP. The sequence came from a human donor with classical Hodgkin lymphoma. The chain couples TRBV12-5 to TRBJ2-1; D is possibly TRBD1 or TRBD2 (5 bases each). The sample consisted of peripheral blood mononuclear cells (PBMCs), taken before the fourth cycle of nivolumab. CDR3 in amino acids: CASGLVPFAGSSYNEQFF. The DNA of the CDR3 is TGTGCTAGTGGTTTGGTACCCTTTGCAGGGAGCTCCTACAATGAGCAGTTCTTC.